This T cell receptor (beta chain) was identified in a study of human T cells and chemical hapten exposure. About the study: Among samples, TCR yields varied mainly because of small differences in pooled library volume.

This clonotype occurred a few times. The V end was cut by 5 bases, the J end by 0 bases, with 11 bases between. Looked up from germline, CDR1 is LNHNV and CDR2 is YYDKDF (reference sequence). There are 15 residues in the CDR3. Original methodology: A per-sample median of roughly 96,000 TCRs was observed, with a range of roughly 20,000 to 750,000. TCRdb reanalysed the RACE reads using MiXCR and keeps one entry per CDR3 protein. The V and J calls were determined by TCRdb, not by the authors. This table holds more than 300,000 distinct CDR3 sequences, 5.5% found once. Regarding time point: pre-sensitization, week 0. Specified treatment: therapeutic diphenylcyclopropenone sensitization with weekly scalp DPC.

The chain employs TRBV15 and TRBJ2-1; unclear D gene. The sequences come from whole blood, collected in connection with sensitization to the hapten diphenylcyclopropenone (DPC). The receptor was isolated from a woman aged 18-30 years with alopecia areata. Some clones in this sample may be carry-over from other donors' samples. The CDR3 nucleotides read TGTGCCACCAGCCCCGGGTCTAGCTCCTACAATGAGCAGTTCTTC. Its translation is CATSPGSSSYNEQFF. The whole variable domain, filled in from reference TRBV15 and TRBJ2-1, reads DAMVIQNPRYQVTQFGKPVTLSCSQTLNHNVMYWYQQKSSQAPKLLFHYYDKDFNNEADTPDNFQSRRPNTSFCFLDIRSPGLGDTAMYLCATSPGSSSYNEQFFGPGTRLTVL.